The clone carrying this TCR beta chain is a singleton in its sample. The ends were cut back, 3 bases at V and 1 base at J, with 10 bases in the middle. The CDR3 length is 14 residues. Germline loops: CDR1 LNHDA, CDR2 SQIVND (reference sequence). The data were taken from a study of blood T cell repertoires in COVID-19. Method: immunoSEQ multiplex PCR; TCRdb's copy keeps in-frame clones and lacks some. The sample yields about 120,000 clones, about nine tenths seen once. The chain employs TRBV19 and TRBJ2-7; D is possibly TRBD2 (5 bases). The specimen was peripheral blood. This clonotype was sampled from a man aged 55 to 70 with COVID-19, enrolled during active disease. The DNA of the CDR3 is TGTGCCAGTAGTATCGGTTTAGCGTCCTACGAGCAGTACTTC. This encodes CASSIGLASYEQYF.